This TCR beta chain was found in a study of cytomegalovirus exposure and HLA in healthy donors. Findings and caveats of the study: TCR sequences were mostly rare, though some public TCRs occurred in many donors.

A note on this clone: Its target is not known.

With 0 bases clipped from V and 4 bases from J, the junction kept 3 bases outside the gene matches. CDR3 size: 15 residues. Germline CDR1 reads LNHNV; CDR2 reads YYDKDF (reference sequence). Clones were read by immunoSEQ multiplex PCR, and TCRdb kept only the in-frame ones, dropping some. The sample has 300,000 to 350,000 clones, roughly 90% seen once. The source is a man aged 25-40 years in good health and CMV-seronegative. The V and J genes are TRBV15 and TRBJ2-7; 10 nucleotides line up with TRBD1. Sequencing input: PBMCs. The CDR3 nucleotides are TGTGCCACCAGCAGAGATGGGGACAGGGGTTACGAGCAGTACTTC. Translation: CATSRDGDRGYEQYF. Based on the CDR3 plus reference TRBV15 and TRBJ2-7, the full variable domain is DAMVIQNPRYQVTQFGKPVTLSCSQTLNHNVMYWYQQKSSQAPKLLFHYYDKDFNNEADTPDNFQSRRPNTSFCFLDIRSPGLGDTAMYLCATSRDGDRGYEQYFGPGTRLTVT.